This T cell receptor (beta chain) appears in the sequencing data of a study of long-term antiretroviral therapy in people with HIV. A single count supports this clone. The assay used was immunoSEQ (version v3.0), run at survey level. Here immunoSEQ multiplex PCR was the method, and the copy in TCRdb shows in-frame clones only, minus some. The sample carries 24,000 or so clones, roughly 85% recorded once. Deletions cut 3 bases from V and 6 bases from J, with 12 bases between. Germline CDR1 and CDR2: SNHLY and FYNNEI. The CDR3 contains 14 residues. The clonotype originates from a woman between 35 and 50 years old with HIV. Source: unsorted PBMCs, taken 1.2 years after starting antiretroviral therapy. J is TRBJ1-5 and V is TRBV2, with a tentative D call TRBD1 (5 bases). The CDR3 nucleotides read TGTGCCAGCAGTGACGGCAGGGCGGGTCAGCCCCAGCATTTT. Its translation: CASSDGRAGQPQHF.